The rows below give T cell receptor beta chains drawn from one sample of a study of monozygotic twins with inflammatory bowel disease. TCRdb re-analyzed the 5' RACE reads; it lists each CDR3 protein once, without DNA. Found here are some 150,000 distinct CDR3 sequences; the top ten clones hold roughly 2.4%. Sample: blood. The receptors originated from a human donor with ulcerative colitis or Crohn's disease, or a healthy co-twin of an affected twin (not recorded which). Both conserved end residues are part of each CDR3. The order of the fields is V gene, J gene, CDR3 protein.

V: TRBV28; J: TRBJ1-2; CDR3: CASSSPDNYGYTF
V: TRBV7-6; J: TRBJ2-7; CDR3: CASSLGPPASTYEQYF
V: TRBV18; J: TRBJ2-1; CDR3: CASSPRGRRDEQFF
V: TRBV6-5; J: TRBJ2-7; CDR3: CASIIRRAGTYEQYF
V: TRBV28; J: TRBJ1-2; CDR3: CASSSSTGYTF
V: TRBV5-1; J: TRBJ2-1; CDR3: CASSPLPGTGSNEQFF
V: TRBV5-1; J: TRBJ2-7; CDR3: CASSPNDGYEQYF
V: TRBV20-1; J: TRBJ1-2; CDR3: CSAPRDGGSGYTF
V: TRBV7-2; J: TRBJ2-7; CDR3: CASSPTGQASYEQYF
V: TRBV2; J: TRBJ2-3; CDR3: CASSEARSGTTAQYF
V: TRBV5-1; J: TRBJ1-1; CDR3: CASSLLSGTEAFF
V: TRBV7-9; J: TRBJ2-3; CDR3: CASSSLRAGVTDTQYF
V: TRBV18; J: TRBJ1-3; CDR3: CASSPLQGGSRNTIYF
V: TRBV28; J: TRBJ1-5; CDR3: CASSPLDRGGNQPQHF
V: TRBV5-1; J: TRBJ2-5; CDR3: CASSPRGHQETQYF
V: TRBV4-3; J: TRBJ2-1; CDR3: CASSQFSGRAGLDEQFF
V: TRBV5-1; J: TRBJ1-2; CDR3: CATSQAANYGYTF
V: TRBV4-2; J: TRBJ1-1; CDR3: CASSHPGLNTEAFF
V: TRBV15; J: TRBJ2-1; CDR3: CATSRGQGVWNEQFF
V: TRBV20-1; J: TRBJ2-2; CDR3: CSARDKDDTGELFF
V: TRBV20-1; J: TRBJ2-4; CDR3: CSALDRIAKNIQYF
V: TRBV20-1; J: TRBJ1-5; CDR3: CSARRDTLIVPQHF
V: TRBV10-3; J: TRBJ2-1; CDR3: CASGTSGTIDEQFF
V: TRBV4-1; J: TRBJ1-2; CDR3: CASRQGTGVAGYTF
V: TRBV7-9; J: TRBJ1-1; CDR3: CASIWSGGTEAFF
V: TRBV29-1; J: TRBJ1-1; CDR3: CSSSQGLDTEAFF
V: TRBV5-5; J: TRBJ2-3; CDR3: CASSLGTLTPYF
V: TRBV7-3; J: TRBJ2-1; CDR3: CASRDLRGVQFF
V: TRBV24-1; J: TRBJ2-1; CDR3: CATSDLQGTNDEQFF
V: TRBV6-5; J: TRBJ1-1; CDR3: CASSSTHRDGVWDTEAFF
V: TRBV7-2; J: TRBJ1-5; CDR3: CASSYTGDSNQPQHF
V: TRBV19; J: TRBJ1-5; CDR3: CASTLGRQPQHF
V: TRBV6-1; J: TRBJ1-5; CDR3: CASSQQGAGNQPQHF
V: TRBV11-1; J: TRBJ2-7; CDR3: CASNIDSSYEQYF
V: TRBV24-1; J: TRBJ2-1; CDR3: CATSEGQYYNEQFF
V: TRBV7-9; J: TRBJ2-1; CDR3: CASSVSSGGLLGNEQFF
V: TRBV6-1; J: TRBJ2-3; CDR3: CASSQTSGNWDTQYF
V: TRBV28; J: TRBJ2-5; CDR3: CASSVAGRETQYF
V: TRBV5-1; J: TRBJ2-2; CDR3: CASSSSLARIGELFF
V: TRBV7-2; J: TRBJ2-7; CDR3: CAGSSFPRDRGYEQYF
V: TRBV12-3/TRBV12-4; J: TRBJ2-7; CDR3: CASRNTGVPYEQYF
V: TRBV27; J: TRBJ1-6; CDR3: CASSGGDRGLSPLHF
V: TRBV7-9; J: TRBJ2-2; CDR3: CASSLLAHYTNTGELFF
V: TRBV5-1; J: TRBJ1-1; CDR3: CASSLAVENTEAFF
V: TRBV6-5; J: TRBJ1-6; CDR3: CASSSGNYNSPLHF
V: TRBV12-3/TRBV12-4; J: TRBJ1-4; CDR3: CASSFPRDRPATNEKLFF
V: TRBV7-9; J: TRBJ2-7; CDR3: CASSLASGTVSSYEQYF
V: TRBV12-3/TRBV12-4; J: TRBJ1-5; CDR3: CASSFQGINQPQHF
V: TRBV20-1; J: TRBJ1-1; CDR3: CSARSGTGSGAFF
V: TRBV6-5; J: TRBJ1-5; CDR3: CASSYRPPGTAVRPQHF
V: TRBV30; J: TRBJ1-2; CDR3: CACGQVYNGYTF
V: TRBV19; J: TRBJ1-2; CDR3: CASSRTGGYGYTF
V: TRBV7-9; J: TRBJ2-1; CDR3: CASSPESNEQFF
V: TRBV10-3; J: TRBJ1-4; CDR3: CAISESRSENEKLFF